A selection of T cell receptor beta chains follows, all from one sample in a study of regulatory T cells in long-lasting Graves disease. TCRdb reprocessed the multiplex PCR reads with MiXCR, giving one entry per CDR3 protein. Here the sample spans about 660,000 distinct CDR3 sequences, approximately 31% being singletons. The source was peripheral blood mononuclear cells (PBMCs), collected when the disease was refractory, from a patient treated with antithyroid drugs. These receptors all stem from a female donor with Graves disease. Each CDR3 is given with its conserved first and last residue. The D gene is left open where the match is weak. Clone size is given for some rows only: seen once, a few or many times, or a class if the clone is expanded.

D,V,size,J,DNA,CDR3
NA,TRBV3-1,many,TRBJ2-5,TGTGCCAGCAGCCAAGGTTTGGAAGAGACCCAGTACTTC,CASSQGLEETQYF
NA,TRBV5-1,few,TRBJ2-5,TGCGCCAGCAGCATCAGCTTCGGGGGACAAGAGACCCAGTACTTC,CASSISFGGQETQYF
TRBD2,TRBV6-5,many,TRBJ2-2,TGTGCCAGCAGTTTAATGCGGGAGGGAACCGGGGAGCTGTTTTTT,CASSLMREGTGELFF
NA,TRBV20-1,few,TRBJ2-4,TGCAGTGCTAGGCCGGCGGGACACCAGTCCAAAAACATTCAGTACTTC,CSARPAGHQSKNIQYF
NA,TRBV20-1,few,TRBJ1-6,TGCAGTGCTAGTTTACTGGAGAATTCACCCCTCCACTTT,CSASLLENSPLHF
NA,TRBV12-5,NA,TRBJ1-1,TGTGCTAGTGGTTTGACAGGGTCGAACACTGAAGCTTTCTTT,CASGLTGSNTEAFF
NA,TRBV5-1,few,TRBJ2-5,TGCGCCAGCAGCTTGGATGGGGGCGGGGAGACCCAGTACTTC,CASSLDGGGETQYF
TRBD2,TRBV20-1,NA,TRBJ2-3,TGCAGTGCTCTGGGACTAGCGGGTGTAACAGATACGCAGTATTTT,CSALGLAGVTDTQYF
NA,TRBV3-1,NA,TRBJ1-2,TGTGCCAGCAGGCACAGTTACTATGGCTACACCTTC,CASRHSYYGYTF
NA,TRBV2,many,TRBJ2-5,TGTGCCAGCAGTGAAATAGGAGTATGGCTGAGGTTCCAAGAGACCCAGTACTTC,CASSEIGVWLRFQETQYF
TRBD1,TRBV28,many,TRBJ1-2,TGTGCCAGCAGGGCTACCCGGGACAGCTTTTATAACTATGGCTACACCTTC,CASRATRDSFYNYGYTF
TRBD1,TRBV6-2/TRBV6-3,few,TRBJ1-2,TGTGCCAGCAGAGCGGGGGACAGCCAACTCTATGGCTACACCTTC,CASRAGDSQLYGYTF
TRBD1,TRBV6-5,NA,TRBJ1-2,TGTGCCAGCAGTTACTTTTCGCGACAGGGGGATGGCTACACCTTC,CASSYFSRQGDGYTF
TRBD1,TRBV29-1,NA,TRBJ1-1,TGCAGCGTGAGGACAGGGGCTAAGAACACTGAAGCTTTCTTT,CSVRTGAKNTEAFF
TRBD2,TRBV20-1,once,TRBJ2-2,TGCAGTGCTAGAGACTTTGGACTAGCTGCTTCGAACACCGGGGAGCTGTTTTTT,CSARDFGLAASNTGELFF
NA,TRBV11-2,many,TRBJ1-6,TGTGCCAGCAGCTTAGGAGGGGTATCACCCCTCCACTTT,CASSLGGVSPLHF
NA,TRBV7-8,NA,TRBJ1-5,TGTGCCAGCAGCGCCCCACGGATCGGGCGCAATCAGCCCCAGCATTTT,CASSAPRIGRNQPQHF
NA,TRBV12-5,many,TRBJ1-5,TGTGCTAGTGGCCCCCCGGAGGCTCAGCCCCAGCATTTT,CASGPPEAQPQHF
TRBD2,TRBV5-5,NA,TRBJ2-7,TGTGCCAGCAGCTTTGGGACTAGCGGTGAGCAGTACTTC,CASSFGTSGEQYF
TRBD2,TRBV2,many,TRBJ2-5,TGTGCCAGCAGTAAAGATTTAGCGGGAGGGCGCGAGACCCAGTACTTC,CASSKDLAGGRETQYF
TRBD1,TRBV5-1,NA,TRBJ1-4,TGCGCCAGCAGCAGCCGGGACAGAACTAGTGAAAAACTGTTTTTT,CASSSRDRTSEKLFF
NA,TRBV19,few,TRBJ1-5,TGTGCCAGTACCCGGGACCCTAACTTCAATCAGCCCCAGCATTTT,CASTRDPNFNQPQHF
NA,TRBV9,NA,TRBJ1-1,TGTGCCAGCAGCGCCCGACCCTCGAACACTGAAGCTTTCTTT,CASSARPSNTEAFF
TRBD1,TRBV27,many,TRBJ2-7,TGTGCCAGCAGGTCGCTACAGGGGGCCCTATACGAGCAGTACTTC,CASRSLQGALYEQYF
NA,TRBV19,many,TRBJ1-2,TGTGCCAGTAGAATTGACACAAACTATGGCTACACCTTC,CASRIDTNYGYTF
TRBD2,TRBV6-1,many,TRBJ2-7,TGTGCCAGCAGTAAGGGACTAGCGGGAGATAGCGAGCAGTACTTC,CASSKGLAGDSEQYF
TRBD1,TRBV27,few,TRBJ1-1,TGTGCCAGCAGTTTTTCCGGGACAGGGGGAAAAACTGAAGCTTTCTTT,CASSFSGTGGKTEAFF
NA,TRBV5-6,NA,TRBJ1-5,TGTGCCAGCAGCTCCACCGATAGAAGCAATCAGCCCCAGCATTTT,CASSSTDRSNQPQHF
TRBD2,TRBV20-1,many,TRBJ2-7,TGCAGTGCTAGAGGGAGCGGGGACTCCTACGAGCAGTACTTC,CSARGSGDSYEQYF
TRBD2,TRBV27,NA,TRBJ2-7,TGTGCCAGCGCCCCGAGGACTAGCGGGACCTCCTACGAGCAGTACTTC,CASAPRTSGTSYEQYF
NA,TRBV6-1,NA,TRBJ2-4,TGTGCCAGCCAAGCGGGAGCCAAAAACATTCAGTACTTC,CASQAGAKNIQYF
TRBD1,TRBV27,NA,TRBJ2-7,TGTGCCAGCAGATTTAGGGACAGGGAGGAAAAGTACGAGCAGTACTTC,CASRFRDREEKYEQYF
NA,TRBV5-6,NA,TRBJ2-7,TGTGCCAGCAGCCTCATCGCCCAAACCTACGAGCAGTACTTC,CASSLIAQTYEQYF
NA,TRBV27,NA,TRBJ1-5,TGTGCCAGCCGGAACAGGGACAATCAGCCCCAGCATTTT,CASRNRDNQPQHF
NA,TRBV24-1,NA,TRBJ1-2,TGTGCCACCACCCCCCCGGGGCAGCAAATGGGCTACACCTTC,CATTPPGQQMGYTF
NA,TRBV9,NA,TRBJ2-2,TGTGCCAGCAGGTTGACTGAGGCCGGGGAGCTGTTTTTT,CASRLTEAGELFF
NA,TRBV28,many,TRBJ1-2,TGTGCCAGCAGTTCAACTAGCGACCACCCTAACTATGGCTACACCTTC,CASSSTSDHPNYGYTF
NA,TRBV20-1,few,TRBJ1-5,TGCAGTGCGGAGGGGGGACGGGGCAATCAGCCCCAGCATTTT,CSAEGGRGNQPQHF
NA,TRBV19,few,TRBJ1-1,TGTGCCAGTAGTCCTGGGACCGCTAAACCGAACACTGAAGCTTTCTTT,CASSPGTAKPNTEAFF
NA,TRBV12-3/TRBV12-4,many,TRBJ1-2,TGTGCCAGCAGTTTACTGGCGAACTATGGCTACACCTTC,CASSLLANYGYTF
NA,TRBV15,NA,TRBJ1-2,TGTGCCACCAGCAGAGGTCGGGGGAACGGCTACACCTTC,CATSRGRGNGYTF
NA,TRBV5-1,NA,TRBJ1-1,TGCGCCAGCAGCTTGAAACAGCTAACCTTGAACACTGAAGCTTTCTTT,CASSLKQLTLNTEAFF
NA,TRBV15,NA,TRBJ1-1,TGTGCCACCAGCAGACTACAGGGTGGGTACACTGAAGCTTTCTTT,CATSRLQGGYTEAFF
NA,TRBV6-1,many,TRBJ2-7,TGTGCCAGCTGCCGGGACACCGCCTACGAGCAGTACTTC,CASCRDTAYEQYF
NA,TRBV30,many,TRBJ1-4,TGTGCCTGGAGTGTACTGGGCCCTAATGAAAAACTGTTTTTT,CAWSVLGPNEKLFF
TRBD1,TRBV6-1,few,TRBJ1-4,TGTGCCAGCAGTCCCGCGGGACAGGGAGGTGAAAAACTGTTTTTT,CASSPAGQGGEKLFF
NA,TRBV6-1,NA,TRBJ1-4,TGTGCCAGCCGTAAGCTTGCAACTAATGAAAAACTGTTTTTT,CASRKLATNEKLFF
TRBD1,TRBV6-1,NA,TRBJ1-2,TGTGCCAGCAGGGGACAGGGGGCGTTTGGCTACACCTTC,CASRGQGAFGYTF
TRBD2,TRBV12-3/TRBV12-4,few,TRBJ2-4,TGTGCCATTGCGGGGGAAGCCAAAAACATTCAGTACTTC,CAIAGEAKNIQYF
NA,TRBV20-1,NA,TRBJ1-1,TGCAGTGCCCGGGACAAGTGGGTAATCACTGAAGCTTTCTTT,CSARDKWVITEAFF